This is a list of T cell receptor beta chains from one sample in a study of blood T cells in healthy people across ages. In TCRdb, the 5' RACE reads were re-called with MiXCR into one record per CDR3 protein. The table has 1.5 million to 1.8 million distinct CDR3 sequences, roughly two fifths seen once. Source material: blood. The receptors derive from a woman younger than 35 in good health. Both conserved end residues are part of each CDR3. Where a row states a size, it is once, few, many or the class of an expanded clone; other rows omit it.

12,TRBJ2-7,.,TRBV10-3,CAPQGSSYEQYF
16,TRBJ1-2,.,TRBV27,CASRTPTTKRLDGYTF
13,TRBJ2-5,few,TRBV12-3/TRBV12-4,CASSLRMGETQYF
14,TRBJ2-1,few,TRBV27,CASSLTFRANEQFF
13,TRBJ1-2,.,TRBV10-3,CASRSREDHGYTF
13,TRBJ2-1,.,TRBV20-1,CSAIKTGINEQFF
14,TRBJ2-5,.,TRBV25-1,CASSEYLAQETQYF
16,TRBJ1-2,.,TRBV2,CASSEMRQGIGYGYTF
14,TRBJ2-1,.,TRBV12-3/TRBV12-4,CASSSRGAKETQFF
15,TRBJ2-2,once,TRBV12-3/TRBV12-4,CASSFVAGGPGELFF
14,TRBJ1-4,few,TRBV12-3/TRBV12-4,CASSGQGAVEKLFF
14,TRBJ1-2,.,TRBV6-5,CASSPISVAYGYTF